This TCR beta chain was documented in a study of blood T cell repertoires in COVID-19. Across the whole study: COVID-19 samples, acute and convalescent, were from the United States, Italy and Spain.

Original handling: Amplification with reference gene primers provided the estimates of nucleated cell counts. Sequenced by immunoSEQ multiplex PCR; TCRdb stores in-frame clones only, minus some. Clone size and V and J calls were adopted from that table, with D and trimming inferred from the DNA. Of some 150,000 clones in the sample, around 87% were seen once. The length of the CDR3 is 13 residues. In germline, CDR1 is SNHLY, CDR2 FYNNEI. The V end lost 8 bases, the J end lost 3 bases, and 11 bases lay between the germline ends. The clonotype originates from a woman between 40 and 55 years old with acute or convalescent COVID-19. Sequenced material: peripheral blood. The chain uses TRBV2 and TRBJ1-5; D may be TRBD1 (5 bases). CDR3 region: CASQGRVNQPQHF. The CDR3 nucleotides read TGTGCCAGCCAAGGCAGGGTCAATCAGCCCCAGCATTTT.